Listed here are 11 T cell receptor beta chains from one sample, sequenced in a study of blood T cell repertoires in COVID-19. Sequencing used immunoSEQ multiplex PCR; TCRdb keeps in-frame clones, though not all of them. The table has some 40,000 clones, around 82% seen once; the top ten hold over 15%. The source material was peripheral blood. Receptors were obtained from a man between 70 and 80 years old with acute or convalescent COVID-19.

V gene TRBV28 combines with J gene TRBJ2-1, with D possibly being TRBD1 (7 bases). The germline V and J ends were trimmed by 6 bases and 9 bases, with 24 bases remaining between them. This CDR3 has 16 amino acids. From germline, CDR1 is MDHEN and CDR2 SYDVKM. For the CDR3, the DNA is TGTGCCAGCAGCCAGGGGGGAGCGGGTTTTTCTGGTGAGCAGTTCTTC. Translating it yields CASSQGGAGFSGEQFF.

The genes are TRBV7-2 and TRBJ2-1; the match to TRBD2 covers 11 bases. The germline V gene encodes CDR1 SGHTA and CDR2 FQGNSA. The CDR3 consists of 17 residues. The V gene end was trimmed by 1 base and the J gene end by 6 bases; junction bases not matched to a gene: 8. The CDR3 DNA sequence: TGTGCCAGCAGCTTAGTCCCCGGACTAGCGGGCTCCAATGAGCAGTTCTTC. This sequence encodes CASSLVPGLAGSNEQFF. The full variable domain, rest sourced from reference TRBV7-2 and TRBJ2-1, is GAGVSQSPSNKVTEKGKDVELRCDPISGHTALYWYRQSLGQGLEFLIYFQGNSAPDKSGLPSDRFSAERTGGSVSTLTIQRTQQEDSAVYLCASSLVPGLAGSNEQFFGPGTRLTVL.

The rearrangement uses TRBV5-1 and TRBJ2-7; 7 bases are shared with TRBD1. CDR3 length: 14 residues. Losses at the gene ends were 1 base for V and 5 bases for J; bases not matched to a gene: 6. CDR1 is SGHRS and CDR2 is YFSETQ in the germline V gene. The CDR3 loop reads CASSLRQGFDEQYF. CDR3 sequence (DNA): TGCGCCAGCAGCTTGAGACAGGGCTTTGACGAGCAGTACTTC.

The rearrangement uses TRBV4-3 and TRBJ1-1; the D gene is possibly TRBD1 (5 bases). V dropped 0 bases and J dropped 8 bases, with 10 bases sitting between them. There are 13 residues in the CDR3. Germline V CDR1 and CDR2: LGHNA, YSLEER. The CDR3 loop is CASSQDGGVEAFF. The CDR3 region has the DNA TGCGCCAGCAGCCAAGATGGGGGGGTCGAAGCTTTCTTT.

For the CDR3, the DNA is TGTGCCAGCAACTCAGGGTCCTATGGCTACACCTTC. This sequence encodes CASNSGSYGYTF. This chain joins TRBV7-9 and TRBJ1-2, with D tentatively TRBD1 (5 bases). Germline V gives CDR1 SEHNR, CDR2 FQNEAQ (reference sequence). Deletions cut 7 bases from V and 4 bases from J, with 10 bases between. The CDR3 totals 12 residues.

This sequence joins TRBV7-9 and TRBJ2-1, with 11 bases fitting TRBD2. After removal of 5 bases from V and 7 bases from J, the junction contained 7 bases not matched to a gene. The germline gives CDR1 SEHNR, CDR2 FQNEAQ (reference sequence). The CDR3 contains 15 residues. CDR3 sequence: CASSPTSGRGNEQFF. The CDR3 coding sequence is TGTGCCAGCAGCCCAACTAGCGGGAGAGGTAATGAGCAGTTCTTC.

The genes are TRBV6-5 and TRBJ1-5; D may be TRBD1 (6 bases). The germline V gene has CDR1 MNHEY and CDR2 SVGAGI. This CDR3 has 13 residues. V dropped 10 bases and J dropped 7 bases, with 17 bases sitting between them. The CDR3, as DNA: TGTGCCACCGCAAGACAGGCGGAACAGCCCCAGCATTTT. It codes for CATARQAEQPQHF.

The V call is TRBV2, the J call TRBJ2-2; 9 bases match TRBD1. V was pared by 6 bases and J by 2 bases, with 4 bases of the junction left unmatched. The CDR3 consists of 15 residues. CDR1 and CDR2 (germline): SNHLY, FYNNEI. CDR3 sequence: CASREDRGNTGELFF. For the CDR3, the DNA is TGTGCCAGCAGGGAGGACAGGGGCAACACCGGGGAGCTGTTTTTT.

This chain links TRBV7-2 with TRBJ2-3; D gene unclear. The ends were cut back, 1 base at V and 6 bases at J, with 14 bases in the middle. Germline CDR1 is SGHTA and CDR2 is FQGNSA. CDR3 length equals 15 residues. As DNA, the CDR3 is TGTGCCAGCAGCTTAGTTCGCACCCACGGGGATACGCAGTATTTT. The encoded protein is CASSLVRTHGDTQYF. The whole variable domain, filled in from reference TRBV7-2 and TRBJ2-3, reads GAGVSQSPSNKVTEKGKDVELRCDPISGHTALYWYRQSLGQGLEFLIYFQGNSAPDKSGLPSDRFSAERTGGSVSTLTIQRTQQEDSAVYLCASSLVRTHGDTQYFGPGTRLTVL.

The J gene is TRBJ1-4, the V gene TRBV4-3; D may be TRBD1 (6 bases). The CDR3 is made up of 18 amino acids. Trimming left V 1 base short and J 4 bases short, with 19 bases between. Per the germline V gene, CDR1 is LGHNA and CDR2 is YSLEER. The CDR3 sequence: CASSQGKGTPGSNEKLFF. The DNA of the CDR3 is TGCGCCAGCAGCCAAGGCAAGGGGACACCAGGAAGTAATGAAAAACTGTTTTTT.

This chain connects TRBV14 to TRBJ1-6; a possible D gene is TRBD1 (5 bases). The CDR3 contains 14 residues. The germline gives CDR1 SGHDN, CDR2 FVKESK. The V and J ends lost 3 bases and 5 bases respectively, with 8 bases between them. The CDR3 is CASSHRGNNSPLHF. CDR3 nucleotide sequence: TGTGCCAGCAGCCATCGGGGGAATAATTCACCCCTCCACTTT.